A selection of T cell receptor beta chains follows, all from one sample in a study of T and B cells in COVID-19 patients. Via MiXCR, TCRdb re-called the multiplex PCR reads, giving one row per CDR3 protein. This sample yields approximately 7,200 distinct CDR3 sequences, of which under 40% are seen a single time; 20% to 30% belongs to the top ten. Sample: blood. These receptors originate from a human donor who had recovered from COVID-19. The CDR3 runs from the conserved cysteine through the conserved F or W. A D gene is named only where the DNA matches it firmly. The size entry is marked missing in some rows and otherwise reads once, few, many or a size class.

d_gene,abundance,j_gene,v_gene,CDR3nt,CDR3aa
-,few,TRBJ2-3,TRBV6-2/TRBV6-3,TGTGCCAGCCGGAGGGGATACGGCACAGATACGCAGTATTTT,CASRRGYGTDTQYF
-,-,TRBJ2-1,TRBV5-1,TGCGCCAGCAGCTTGTCACTCTCCAATGAGCAGTTCTTC,CASSLSLSNEQFF
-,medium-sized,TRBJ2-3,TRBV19,TGTGCCAGTAGTATAGTTGCAGCCACAGATACGCAGTATTTT,CASSIVAATDTQYF
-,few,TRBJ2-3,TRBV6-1,TGTGCCAGCAGTGCAAGTGGACTTGCTTGGGGCACAGATACGCAGTATTTT,CASSASGLAWGTDTQYF
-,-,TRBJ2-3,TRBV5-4,TGTGCCAGCAGCTGGAGTGTGGGCACAGATACGCAGTATTTT,CASSWSVGTDTQYF
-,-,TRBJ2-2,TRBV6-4,TGTGCCAGCAGTGTGGTGGACACCGGGGAGCTGTTTTTT,CASSVVDTGELFF
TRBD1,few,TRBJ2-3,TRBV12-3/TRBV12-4,TGTGCCAGCAGGATGACAGGGGGCGGCACAGATACGCAGTATTTT,CASRMTGGGTDTQYF
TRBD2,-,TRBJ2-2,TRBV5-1,TGCGCCAGCACCCTCCGGACTAGCGGGGGGGGTACCGGGGAGCTGTTTTTT,CASTLRTSGGGTGELFF
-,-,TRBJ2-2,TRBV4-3,TGCGCCAGCAGCCTCGTCTCGTACCGGGACACCGGGGAGCTGTTTTTT,CASSLVSYRDTGELFF
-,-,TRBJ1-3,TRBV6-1,TGTGCCAGCAGCGGGGGTTCCCTTGGAAACACCATATATTTT,CASSGGSLGNTIYF
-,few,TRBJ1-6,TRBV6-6,TGTGCCAGCAGTTACGAGACACCTAATTCACCCCTCCACTTT,CASSYETPNSPLHF
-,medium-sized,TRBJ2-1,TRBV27,TGTGCCAGCAGTTGTTTATTGTGTAATGAGCAGTTCTTC,CASSCLLCNEQFF
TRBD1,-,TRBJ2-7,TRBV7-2,TGTGCCAGCCTCCGGGACAGCGAGACTCTACGGTACTTC,CASLRDSETLRYF
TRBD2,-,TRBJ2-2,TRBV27,TGTGCCAGCAGTTTACTAGCGGGGGTGAACACCGGGGAGCTGTTTTTT,CASSLLAGVNTGELFF
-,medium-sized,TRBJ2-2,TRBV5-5,TGTGCCAGCAGCCTCTTAGCGAACACCGGGGAGCTGTTTTTT,CASSLLANTGELFF
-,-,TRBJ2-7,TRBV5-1,TGCGCCAGCAGCTCCGACCCCGGCGGAGCCTACGAGCAGTACTTC,CASSSDPGGAYEQYF
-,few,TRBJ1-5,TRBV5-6,TGTGCCAGCAGCTTAGTCGGGGGGCAGCCCCAGCATTTT,CASSLVGGQPQHF
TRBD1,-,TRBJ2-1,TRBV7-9,TGTGCCAGCAGCTTTTCGGGACAGCCAGGCGGTGAGCAGTTCTTC,CASSFSGQPGGEQFF
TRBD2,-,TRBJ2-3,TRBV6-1,TGTGCCATCAGTGAGTCAGAGAGCGGGGGGGCCTCTGGTACAGATACGCAGTATTTT,CAISESESGGASGTDTQYF
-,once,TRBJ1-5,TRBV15,TGTGCCACCAGCAGAGATCGGGGGCCCGGTCAGCCCCAGCATTTT,CATSRDRGPGQPQHF